Presented here are 14 T cell receptor beta chains from one specimen sequenced in a study of control samples from healthy donors and cancer patients. The data were produced by immunoSEQ multiplex PCR, yet TCRdb's version contains in-frame clones alone and is incomplete. The sample includes about 170,000 clones, 70% to 90% of them seen just once. Sequencing was carried out using blood. The source is a woman between 25 and 40 years old in good health.

The chain has TRBV4-1 and TRBJ2-3; D is possibly TRBD1 (6 bases). The V gene lost 7 bases and the J gene lost 4 bases, with 15 bases spanning the gap. The germline gives CDR1 MGHRA, CDR2 YSYEKL. The CDR3 is 14 amino acids. CDR3 in amino acids: CASMGQEVADTQYF. CDR3 DNA: TGCGCCAGCATGGGACAAGAGGTAGCAGATACGCAGTATTTT.

The V gene is TRBV24-1, the J gene TRBJ2-1, with D unresolved. The germline V gene has CDR1 KGHDR and CDR2 SFDVKD. Trimming pared 9 bases from V and 2 bases from J, leaving 10 bases between. The CDR3 has 13 residues. DNA of the CDR3: TGTGCCACCGACTCGTTCCCCTACAATGAGCAGTTCTTC. Protein: CATDSFPYNEQFF.

V is TRBV6-6 and J is TRBJ2-5; D uncertain. With 4 bases removed from V and 5 bases from J, the gap between germline ends came to 5 bases. CDR1 is MNHNY, CDR2 SVGAGI, per germline (reference sequence). CDR3 length equals 11 residues. The CDR3 region has the DNA TGTGCCAGCAGTTCTGAGGAGACCCAGTACTTC. It yields the protein CASSSEETQYF.

The rearrangement links TRBV7-9 to TRBJ1-5, with a weak D call TRBD1 (5 bases). Germline V gives CDR1 SEHNR, CDR2 FQNEAQ (reference sequence). This CDR3 contains 15 residues. With 1 base removed from V and 2 bases from J, the gap between germline ends came to 9 bases. The CDR3 region has the DNA TGTGCCAGCAGCTTAGTTGGGGACCGCAATCAGCCCCAGCATTTT. Translated: CASSLVGDRNQPQHF.

This rearrangement joins TRBV5-1 to TRBJ2-1, with 9 bases fitting TRBD2. The CDR3 runs 16 residues. J was trimmed by 7 bases and V by 0 bases; bases with no gene match: 8. Germline values: CDR1 SGHRS, CDR2 YFSETQ. The CDR3 DNA follows: TGCGCCAGCAGCTTGGTAGGCTTAGCGGGGGTTAATGAGCAGTTCTTC. Encoded protein: CASSLVGLAGVNEQFF. Full variable domain (outside the CDR3, taken from reference TRBV5-1 and TRBJ2-1): KAGVTQTPRYLIKTRGQQVTLSCSPISGHRSVSWYQQTPGQGLQFLFEYFSETQRNKGNFPGRFSGRQFSNSRSEMNVSTLELGDSALYLCASSLVGLAGVNEQFFGPGTRLTVL.

On this clone: The sample has other DNA sequences that encode this CDR3 too. The chain has TRBV12-3 or TRBV12-4 and TRBJ2-2, with no clear D. The CDR3 consists of 13 residues. V lost 3 bases and J lost 4, with 6 bases in between. CDR3 protein: CASSFNPTGELFF. In DNA form, the CDR3 reads TGTGCCAGCAGTTTTAACCCCACCGGGGAGCTGTTTTTT.

This chain uses TRBV28 with TRBJ2-5; D possibly corresponds to TRBD2 (6 bases). Trimming pared 6 bases from V and 1 base from J, leaving 27 bases between. Germline CDR1 is MDHEN and CDR2 is SYDVKM. The CDR3 has 19 residues. The CDR3: CASSDPLGRGTGIQETQYF. CDR3 coding DNA: TGTGCCAGCAGCGATCCCCTGGGACGGGGGACCGGGATCCAAGAGACCCAGTACTTC. Using reference TRBV28 and TRBJ2-5 for the parts outside the CDR3, the full variable domain is DVKVTQSSRYLVKRTGEKVFLECVQDMDHENMFWYRQDPGLGLRLIYFSYDVKMKEKGDIPEGYSVSREKKERFSLILESASTNQTSMYLCASSDPLGRGTGIQETQYFGPGTRLLVL.

The chain recombines TRBV7-6 with TRBJ2-5, with 9 nucleotides matching TRBD1. Looked up from germline, CDR1 is SGHVS and CDR2 is FNYEAQ. Trimming removed 1 base from V and 4 bases from J; junction bases left unmatched: 7. The CDR3 covers 16 residues. The CDR3 reads CASSLGGQGLSETQYF. The CDR3 DNA follows: TGTGCCAGCAGCTTAGGGGGACAGGGTTTGTCAGAGACCCAGTACTTC.

The gene calls are TRBV7-8 and TRBJ2-7, with D tentatively TRBD2 (5 bases). V lost 0 bases to trimming and J lost 3 bases, with 12 bases between them. The CDR3 spans 15 residues. Germline lookup yields CDR1 SGHVS and CDR2 FQNEAQ. DNA of the CDR3: TGTGCCAGCAGCTTAGCCTCGGGGTATGGCTACGAGCAGTACTTC. Protein sequence: CASSLASGYGYEQYF.

This clone came up once. The CDR3 DNA reads TGCGCCAGCAGGGAGGGTACCACAGATACGCAGTATTTT. Translating it yields CASREGTTDTQYF. The genes are TRBV5-1 and TRBJ2-3; D might be TRBD2 (6 bases). Trimming pared 5 bases from V and 2 bases from J, leaving 9 bases between. Germline V gives CDR1 SGHRS, CDR2 YFSETQ. This CDR3 contains 13 residues.

The chain is built from TRBV9 and TRBJ2-3; D is unresolved. Per the germline V gene, CDR1 is SGDLS and CDR2 is YYNGEE. V was shortened by 3 bases and J by 5 bases, with 13 bases between the two germline ends. The CDR3 runs to 14 residues. The CDR3 reads CASSAMQAQDTQYF. DNA for the CDR3: TGTGCCAGCAGCGCTATGCAGGCCCAAGATACGCAGTATTTT. The full variable domain, its missing parts supplied by reference TRBV9 and TRBJ2-3, is DSGVTQTPKHLITATGQRVTLRCSPRSGDLSVYWYQQSLDQGLQFLIQYYNGEERAKGNILERFSAQQFPDLHSELNLSSLELGDSALYFCASSAMQAQDTQYFGPGTRLTVL.

V is TRBV28 and J is TRBJ1-2; tentative D call: TRBD1 (5 bases). CDR3 size: 13 residues. Trimming shortened V by 9 bases and J by 4 bases, and 15 bases separated the two germline ends. Germline lookup yields CDR1 MDHEN and CDR2 SYDVKM. CDR3 loop: CASTTRRGYGYTF. Here the CDR3 DNA reads TGTGCCAGTACGACCCGGAGGGGCTATGGCTACACCTTC.

V usage is TRBV28 and J usage is TRBJ2-7; D is unclear. Trimming pared 6 bases from V and 3 bases from J, leaving 9 bases between. The germline CDR1 and CDR2 sequences are MDHEN and SYDVKM. This CDR3 region has 12 residues. The CDR3 nucleotides are TGTGCCAGCAGATCGGGCGTCTACGAGCAGTACTTC. Translation: CASRSGVYEQYF.

J is TRBJ1-1 and V is TRBV11-2, with D tentatively TRBD1 (5 bases). This CDR3 has 15 residues. Trimming removed 5 bases at V and 4 bases at J, with 17 bases between. In germline, CDR1 is SGHAT, CDR2 FQNNGV. The CDR3 DNA follows: TGTGCCAGCAGCCCTGCGCGGCGGGGCCTCACTGAAGCTTTCTTT. Protein sequence: CASSPARRGLTEAFF.